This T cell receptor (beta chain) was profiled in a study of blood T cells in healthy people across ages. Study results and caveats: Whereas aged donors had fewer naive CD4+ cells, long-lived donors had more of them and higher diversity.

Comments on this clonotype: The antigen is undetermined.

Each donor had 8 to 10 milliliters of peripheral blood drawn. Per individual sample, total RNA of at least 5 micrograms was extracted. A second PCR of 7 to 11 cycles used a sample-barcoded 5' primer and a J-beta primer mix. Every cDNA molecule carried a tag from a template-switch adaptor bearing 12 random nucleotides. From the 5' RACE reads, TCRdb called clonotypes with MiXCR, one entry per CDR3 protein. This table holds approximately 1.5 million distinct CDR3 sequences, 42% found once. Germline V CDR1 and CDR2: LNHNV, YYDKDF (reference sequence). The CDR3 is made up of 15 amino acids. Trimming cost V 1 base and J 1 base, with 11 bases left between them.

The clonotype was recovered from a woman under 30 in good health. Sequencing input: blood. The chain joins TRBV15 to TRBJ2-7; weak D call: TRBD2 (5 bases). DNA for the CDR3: TGTGCCACCAGCAGAGCAACCGGGATTTCCTACGAGCAGTACTTC. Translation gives CATSRATGISYEQYF.